This passage covers 27 T cell receptor beta chains from one sample sequenced in a study of monozygotic twins with inflammatory bowel disease. TCRdb re-called the 5' RACE reads and gives one entry per CDR3 protein, without DNA. The table for this sample gives 420,000 or so distinct CDR3 sequences. Sequenced material: blood. All receptors come from a human donor with ulcerative colitis or Crohn's disease, or a healthy co-twin of an affected twin (not recorded which).

This chain connects TRBV7-2 to TRBJ2-3; TCRdb's D call, TRBD2, is unchecked because there is no DNA. The CDR3 is 16 amino acids. Germline CDR1 reads SGHTA; CDR2 reads FQGNSA. Here the CDR3 reads CASLLSGTRITDTQYF.

The CDR3: CASSLVSGYTEAFF. The gene calls are TRBV5-5 and TRBJ1-1. In germline, CDR1 is SGHKS, CDR2 YYEKEE (reference sequence). CDR3 length: 14 residues.

The chain employs TRBV3-1 and TRBJ2-3; TCRdb gives TRBD1 as the D gene, but with no DNA this cannot be confirmed. Germline lookup yields CDR1 LGHDT and CDR2 YNNKEL (reference sequence). The CDR3 contains 20 residues. Here the CDR3 reads CASSPPGRRGGGASTDTQYF.

V and J are TRBV20-1 and TRBJ1-1; TCRdb selects TRBD1, and the lack of DNA leaves this call unchecked. This CDR3 region has 14 residues. Looked up from germline, CDR1 is DFQATT and CDR2 is SNEGSKA (reference sequence). CDR3 protein: CSALFNRGGTEAFF.

This chain connects TRBV7-2 to TRBJ1-6; the TCRdb D gene call, TRBD1, has no DNA to confirm it. This CDR3 region has 15 residues. Germline V gene sequence: CDR1 SGHTA, CDR2 FQGNSA. CDR3 sequence: CASSSTGFYNSPLHF.

The genes are TRBV7-9 and TRBJ1-4. This CDR3 contains 11 residues. CDR1 is SEHNR, CDR2 FQNEAQ, per germline (reference sequence). The CDR3 is CASSLNEKLFF.

The chain combines TRBV15 with TRBJ1-1; no DNA is available, so the TRBD1 call from TCRdb remains unchecked. CDR1 is LNHNV and CDR2 is YYDKDF in the germline V gene (reference sequence). The CDR3 covers 15 residues. CDR3 amino acids: CATSRTDKLNTEAFF.

The chain is built from TRBV19 and TRBJ2-1; TCRdb reports TRBD2, a call that lacks DNA to check it against. The length of the CDR3 is 14 residues. CDR1 and CDR2 (germline): LNHDA, SQIVND (reference sequence). The CDR3 sequence: CASSIASGSGEQFF.

The chain links TRBV2 to TRBJ2-7. The CDR3 totals 14 residues. Germline V gives CDR1 SNHLY, CDR2 FYNNEI. CDR3 residues: CASSETPASYEQYF.

This chain joins TRBV28 and TRBJ2-1; TCRdb lists TRBD1, though no DNA is available to test this call. This CDR3 is 15 amino acids long. CDR1 and CDR2 (germline): MDHEN, SYDVKM. CDR3 loop: CASSFRGGSYNEQFF.

V usage is TRBV28 and J usage is TRBJ2-3; the D call of TRBD2 rests on TCRdb alone, since no DNA is present to check it. The CDR3 sequence is 14 residues long. Germline V gene lookup returns CDR1 MDHEN and CDR2 SYDVKM. The CDR3 is CASRLAGELTAQYF.

The gene calls are TRBV29-1 and TRBJ2-5; TCRdb returns TRBD2, unconfirmable since there is no DNA. From germline, CDR1 is SQVTM and CDR2 ANQGSEA. This CDR3 contains 15 residues. CDR3 in amino acids: CSVAPGGNQRETQYF.

The CDR3 sequence is CAREKIRDRNTGELFF. This rearrangement joins TRBV2 to TRBJ2-2; the D call from TCRdb, TRBD1, cannot be confirmed without DNA. This CDR3 region has 16 residues. From germline, CDR1 is SNHLY and CDR2 FYNNEI.

The chain carries TRBV5-1 and TRBJ2-7; TCRdb's D call, TRBD1, is unchecked because there is no DNA. The CDR3 extends over 15 amino acids. The V gene's germline CDR1 is SGHRS and CDR2 YFSETQ. The CDR3 loop is CASTGGQGNTYEQYF.

V usage is TRBV4-1 and J usage is TRBJ2-2; no DNA is available, so the TRBD2 call from TCRdb remains unchecked. Germline V gene data show CDR1 as MGHRA and CDR2 as YSYEKL. The CDR3 sequence is 17 residues long. The chain's CDR3 is CASTQAWTSGSTGELFF.

This rearrangement joins TRBV5-6 to TRBJ2-6; TCRdb calls TRBD2, which cannot be checked without DNA. This CDR3 has 16 residues. Germline CDR1 SGHDT, CDR2 YYEEEE. CDR3: CASSPGLPSGANVLTF.

The chain links TRBV24-1 to TRBJ2-7; TCRdb names TRBD2, which stays unverified in the absence of DNA. This CDR3 has 14 residues. The V gene's germline CDR1 is KGHDR and CDR2 SFDVKD. The CDR3 region is CATSEGGGLYEQYF.

The chain is built from TRBV24-1 and TRBJ2-3; the D call of TRBD1 rests on TCRdb alone, since no DNA is present to check it. Germline CDR1 KGHDR, CDR2 SFDVKD. The CDR3 totals 15 residues. CDR3 sequence: CATSDRRVGTDTQYF.

The V gene is TRBV15, the J gene TRBJ2-7; absent DNA, TCRdb's TRBD1 call cannot be checked. The CDR3 sequence is 18 residues long. CDR1 and CDR2 from the germline V gene are LNHNV and YYDKDF (reference sequence). CDR3 amino acids: CATSRDPPGSDRANEQYF. The whole variable domain, filled in from reference TRBV15 and TRBJ2-7, reads DAMVIQNPRYQVTQFGKPVTLSCSQTLNHNVMYWYQQKSSQAPKLLFHYYDKDFNNEADTPDNFQSRRPNTSFCFLDIRSPGLGDTAMYLCATSRDPPGSDRANEQYFGPGTRLTVT.

This rearrangement joins TRBV15 to TRBJ1-5; with no DNA, the TCRdb D assignment of TRBD1 cannot be verified. The CDR3 is made up of 14 amino acids. Looked up from germline, CDR1 is LNHNV and CDR2 is YYDKDF (reference sequence). CDR3 region: CATSEDRVSQPQHF.

J is TRBJ1-1 and V is TRBV4-1; the D call from TCRdb, TRBD1, cannot be confirmed without DNA. The CDR3 extends over 16 amino acids. Germline V CDR1 and CDR2: MGHRA, YSYEKL. The CDR3 is CASSQDDRGLNTEAFF.

The CDR3 is CASSLGTLETQYF. The V gene is TRBV7-9, the J gene TRBJ2-5. This CDR3 is built from 13 residues. CDR1 is SEHNR, CDR2 FQNEAQ, per germline (reference sequence).

CDR3 region: CASSSGHLNQPQHF. The chain joins TRBV5-8 to TRBJ1-5. The CDR3 is 14 amino acids. In germline, CDR1 is SGHTS, CDR2 YDEGEE.

This chain links TRBV7-2 with TRBJ1-5. This CDR3 contains 15 residues. Germline V lookup: CDR1 SGHTA, CDR2 FQGNSA. The CDR3 spells CASSASQSPNQPQHF.

CDR3 residues: CASSPAGTSGGAGDTQYF. This chain joins TRBV11-1 and TRBJ2-3; TCRdb selects TRBD2, and the lack of DNA leaves this call unchecked. CDR1 and CDR2 (germline): SGHAT, FQDESV (reference sequence). The CDR3 spans 18 residues.

This chain links TRBV19 with TRBJ2-2. The CDR3 covers 15 residues. The germline gives CDR1 LNHDA, CDR2 SQIVND (reference sequence). CDR3 residues: CASSIYDVLNGELFF.

V and J are TRBV4-1 and TRBJ2-1; the D call of TRBD1 rests on TCRdb alone, since no DNA is present to check it. CDR3 length: 17 residues. Germline CDR1 reads MGHRA; CDR2 reads YSYEKL. The CDR3 loop reads CASSQDIGGLGYNEQFF.